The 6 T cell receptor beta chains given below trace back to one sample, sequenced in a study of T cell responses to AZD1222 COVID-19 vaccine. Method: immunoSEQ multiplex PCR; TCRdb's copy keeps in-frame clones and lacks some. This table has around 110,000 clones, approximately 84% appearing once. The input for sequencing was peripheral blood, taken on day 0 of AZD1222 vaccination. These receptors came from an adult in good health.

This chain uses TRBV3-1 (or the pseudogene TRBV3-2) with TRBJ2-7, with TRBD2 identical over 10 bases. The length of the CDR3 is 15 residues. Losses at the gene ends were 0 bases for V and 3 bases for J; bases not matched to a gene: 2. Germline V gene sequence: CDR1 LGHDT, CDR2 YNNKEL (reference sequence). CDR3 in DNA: TGTGCCAGCAGCCAAGATCTAGCGGGAGACTACGAGCAGTACTTC. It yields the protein CASSQDLAGDYEQYF.

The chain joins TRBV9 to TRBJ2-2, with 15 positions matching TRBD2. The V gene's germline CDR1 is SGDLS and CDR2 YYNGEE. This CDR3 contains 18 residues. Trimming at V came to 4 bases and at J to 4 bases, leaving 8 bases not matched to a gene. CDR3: CASSPGLAGGPRTGELFF. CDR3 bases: TGTGCCAGCAGCCCTGGACTAGCGGGGGGGCCGCGCACCGGGGAGCTGTTTTTT. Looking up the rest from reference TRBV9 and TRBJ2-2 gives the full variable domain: DSGVTQTPKHLITATGQRVTLRCSPRSGDLSVYWYQQSLDQGLQFLIQYYNGEERAKGNILERFSAQQFPDLHSELNLSSLELGDSALYFCASSPGLAGGPRTGELFFGEGSRLTVL.

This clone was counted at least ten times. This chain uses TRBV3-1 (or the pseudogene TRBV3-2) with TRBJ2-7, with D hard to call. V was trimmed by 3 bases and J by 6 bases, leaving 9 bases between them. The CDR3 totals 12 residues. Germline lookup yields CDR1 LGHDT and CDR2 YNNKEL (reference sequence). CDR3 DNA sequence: TGTGCCAGCAGCCACGTTTTTTCCGAGCAGTACTTC. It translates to CASSHVFSEQYF.

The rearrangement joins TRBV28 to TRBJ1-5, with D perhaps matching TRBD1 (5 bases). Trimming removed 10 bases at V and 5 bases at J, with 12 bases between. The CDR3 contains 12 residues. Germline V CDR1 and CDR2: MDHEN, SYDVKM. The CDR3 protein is CATRRGDQPQHF. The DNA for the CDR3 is TGTGCCACCCGCCGGGGGGATCAGCCCCAGCATTTT.

The CDR3 sequence: CAWEDPGITYEQYF. The CDR3 DNA reads as TGTGCCTGGGAGGACCCAGGTATAACCTACGAGCAGTACTTC. This sequence joins TRBV30 and TRBJ2-7; D is uncertain. CDR3 length: 14 amino acids. Looked up from germline, CDR1 is GTSNPN and CDR2 is SVGIG (reference sequence). Trimming pared 5 bases from V and 2 bases from J, leaving 16 bases between.

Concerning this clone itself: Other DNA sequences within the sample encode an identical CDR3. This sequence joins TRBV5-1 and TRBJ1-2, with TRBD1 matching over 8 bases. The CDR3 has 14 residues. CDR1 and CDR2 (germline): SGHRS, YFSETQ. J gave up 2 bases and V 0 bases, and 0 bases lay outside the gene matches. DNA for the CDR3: TGCGCCAGCAGCTTGGGGACAGGGAACTATGGCTACACCTTC. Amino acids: CASSLGTGNYGYTF.